Listed below are T cell receptor beta chains from one sample, sequenced in a study of T cells in Graves' hyperthyroidism and ophthalmopathy. TCRdb redid the calling of the multiplex PCR reads with MiXCR, one entry per CDR3 protein. Among 640,000 or so distinct CDR3 sequences listed, 14% were seen once. Material: blood. All receptors come from a young woman with Graves' ophthalmopathy. CDR3s include the opening cysteine and the closing phenylalanine or tryptophan. A D gene is named only where the DNA matches it firmly. Only part of the rows carry a size: once, few, many, or a class if the clone is expanded.

V	D	size	J	DNA	CDR3
TRBV7-9	TRBD1	.	TRBJ2-2	TGTGCCAGCAGACCCCCCACAGGGGATGGTACCGGGGAGCTGTTTTTT	CASRPPTGDGTGELFF
TRBV11-1	TRBD1	many	TRBJ2-7	TGTGCCAGCAGCTTAGACCCGGGACAGACCTACGAGCAGTACTTC	CASSLDPGQTYEQYF
TRBV6-2/TRBV6-3	.	many	TRBJ2-7	TGTGCCAGCAGTAAATTAAACGAGCAGTACTTC	CASSKLNEQYF
TRBV4-1	.	once	TRBJ2-1	TGCGCCAGCAGCCAATGGCAACAGGGCTACAATGAGCAGTTCTTC	CASSQWQQGYNEQFF
TRBV29-1	.	many	TRBJ2-3	TGCAGCGTTGAAGATGGACTCGCCCCGCGGGATACGCAGTATTTT	CSVEDGLAPRDTQYF
TRBV5-1	TRBD1	many	TRBJ2-7	TGCGCCAGCAGCTTTTCAGGGGGCGCTCCCTACGAGCAGTACTTC	CASSFSGGAPYEQYF
TRBV29-1	.	many	TRBJ2-3	TGCAGCGTTCCCCGGGGACACGTAGGAGATACGCAGTATTTT	CSVPRGHVGDTQYF
TRBV5-5	TRBD2	many	TRBJ2-3	TGTGCCAGCAGTAGGATAGCGGGAGTTACAGATACGCAGTATTTT	CASSRIAGVTDTQYF
TRBV11-2	TRBD1	.	TRBJ2-5	TGTGCCAGCAGCTCAAGGGGCGGGACAGGGGTGATGAAAGAGTACTTC	CASSSRGGTGVMKEYF
TRBV7-9	.	.	TRBJ1-5	TGTGCCAGCAGCTGGACACCTCTGAATCAGCCCCAGCATTTT	CASSWTPLNQPQHF
TRBV9	TRBD1	few	TRBJ1-3	TGTGCCAGCAGCGTGGGACAGGGAGACACCATATATTTT	CASSVGQGDTIYF
TRBV12-3/TRBV12-4	.	many	TRBJ1-1	TGTGCCAGCAGTGGAGCCGACGACACACTCATGAACACTGAAGCTTTCTTT	CASSGADDTLMNTEAFF
TRBV6-5	TRBD1	.	TRBJ2-1	TGTGCCAGCAGTTATAGGGACAGGGGTAGCAATGAGCAGTTCTTC	CASSYRDRGSNEQFF
TRBV30	.	many	TRBJ1-1	TGTGCCTGGGAGAGGACCGCGAACACTGAAGCTTTCTTT	CAWERTANTEAFF
TRBV3-1	.	many	TRBJ2-4	TGTGCCAGCAGCCAAGCCACCCGAGCCAAAAACATTCAGTACTTC	CASSQATRAKNIQYF
TRBV30	TRBD2	many	TRBJ2-7	TGTGCCTGGAGTGCGCTAGCGGGCGCCTACGAGCAGTACTTC	CAWSALAGAYEQYF
TRBV6-2/TRBV6-3	TRBD2	.	TRBJ2-7	TGTGCCAGCAGTTACCGGACTAGCGGGCCTAGGGAGCAGTACTTC	CASSYRTSGPREQYF
TRBV12-3/TRBV12-4	.	many	TRBJ2-1	TGTGCCAGCAGTTTTGTTCGGGCTAATAATGAGCAGTTCTTC	CASSFVRANNEQFF
TRBV27	.	few	TRBJ2-1	TGTGCCAGCAATCGTCGGTACAATGAGCAGTTCTTC	CASNRRYNEQFF
TRBV12-3/TRBV12-4	TRBD2	.	TRBJ2-1	TGTGCCAGCAGTCCTCGACCTTGGACTGGCGGGAGCGGCTACAATGAGCAGTTCTTC	CASSPRPWTGGSGYNEQFF
TRBV2	TRBD1	.	TRBJ1-5	TGTGCCAGCAGTGCACGACAGGGCAGCCAGCCCCAGCATTTT	CASSARQGSQPQHF
TRBV12-5	.	many	TRBJ1-1	TGTGCTACCCGTACACAGAACACTGAAGCTTTCTTT	CATRTQNTEAFF
TRBV30	TRBD2	many	TRBJ2-3	TGTGCCTGGAGTGTAGGCCCTTCCGGGACTAGGGGATTGTCGTATTTT	CAWSVGPSGTRGLSYF
TRBV5-1	TRBD2	many	TRBJ2-7	TGCGCCAGCAGTCCCCGAGATAGCGGGGGGACCTACGAGCAGTACTTC	CASSPRDSGGTYEQYF
TRBV11-2	.	many	TRBJ2-2	TGTGCCAGCAGCTTACCGAACGGGGAGCTGTTTTTT	CASSLPNGELFF
TRBV11-3	TRBD2	many	TRBJ2-5	TGTGCCAGCAGCTTCGGGCTCGGACTAGCGGGAGGATCCCAAGAGACCCAGTACTTC	CASSFGLGLAGGSQETQYF
TRBV20-1	.	many	TRBJ2-3	TGCAGTGCTAGGTCCGGGCGCTACGGAGATACGCAGTATTTT	CSARSGRYGDTQYF
TRBV20-1	TRBD1	.	TRBJ2-2	TGCAGTGCTAGGGGGGGGGGACAGGGGTACACCGGGGAGCTGTTTTTT	CSARGGGQGYTGELFF
TRBV7-9	TRBD1	few	TRBJ2-1	TGTGCCAGCAGCCCCGCCGGCACAGGGGAGTGGAATGAGCAGTTCTTC	CASSPAGTGEWNEQFF
TRBV19	TRBD2	.	TRBJ2-1	TGTGCCAGTAGTAGCGGGAGCCATTACAATGAGCAGTTCTTC	CASSSGSHYNEQFF
TRBV5-6	TRBD2	few	TRBJ2-2	TGTGCCAGCAGCTTGCGAGTTTGGGCTAGCGGTTCCGGGGAGCTGTTTTTT	CASSLRVWASGSGELFF
TRBV12-3/TRBV12-4	TRBD1	many	TRBJ1-5	TGTGCCAGCAGTCCGGACAGGGGAGATCAGCCCCAGCATTTT	CASSPDRGDQPQHF
TRBV18	.	.	TRBJ2-1	TGTGCCAGCTCACCCCGAGGCCCCGCCAGCTCCTACAATGAGCAGTTCTTC	CASSPRGPASSYNEQFF
TRBV18	.	.	TRBJ1-3	TGTGCCAGCTCAAACAAGTCGCCGCGGCATGGAAACACCATATATTTT	CASSNKSPRHGNTIYF
TRBV30	.	many	TRBJ1-4	TGTGCCTGGAATGGCCCGCGGGGGTTCAATGAAAAACTGTTTTTT	CAWNGPRGFNEKLFF
TRBV3-1	.	many	TRBJ2-1	TGCGCCAGCAGCCAGGGGCCGGAGCAGTTCTTC	CASSQGPEQFF
TRBV28	.	many	TRBJ2-3	TGTGCCAGCAGTTTTTCGTGGCGGGAAAACACAGATACGCAGTATTTT	CASSFSWRENTDTQYF
TRBV7-2	.	many	TRBJ1-1	TGTGCCAGCAGCTTCCCCGGACGGATGAACACTGAAGCTTTCTTT	CASSFPGRMNTEAFF
TRBV3-1	TRBD2	.	TRBJ2-7	TGTGCCAGCAGCCAAGCCTCTAGCGGGAGGACCAACGAGCAGTACTTC	CASSQASSGRTNEQYF
TRBV3-1	TRBD2	.	TRBJ2-5	TGTGCCAGCAGCCACAAACCAGCGGGAGGGGAGACCCAGTACTTC	CASSHKPAGGETQYF
TRBV5-1	.	many	TRBJ2-3	TGCGCCAGCAGCTTACAGGGCGAGGCTAGCACAGATACGCAGTATTTT	CASSLQGEASTDTQYF
TRBV19	.	.	TRBJ2-3	TGTGCCAGTAGTGCCCTGGGCACAGATACGCAGTATTTT	CASSALGTDTQYF
TRBV9	.	.	TRBJ2-5	TGTGCCAGCAGCGTTACAACTAATATTCAAGAGACCCAGTACTTC	CASSVTTNIQETQYF
TRBV7-8	.	many	TRBJ1-1	TGTGCCAGCAGCCGGAGCCTTAATAGAGGCACTGAAGCTTTCTTT	CASSRSLNRGTEAFF
TRBV5-6	TRBD2	.	TRBJ2-2	TGTGCCAGCAGCTTGGAGCGGGACTCCAGTTCGCACACCGGGGAGCTGTTTTTT	CASSLERDSSSHTGELFF